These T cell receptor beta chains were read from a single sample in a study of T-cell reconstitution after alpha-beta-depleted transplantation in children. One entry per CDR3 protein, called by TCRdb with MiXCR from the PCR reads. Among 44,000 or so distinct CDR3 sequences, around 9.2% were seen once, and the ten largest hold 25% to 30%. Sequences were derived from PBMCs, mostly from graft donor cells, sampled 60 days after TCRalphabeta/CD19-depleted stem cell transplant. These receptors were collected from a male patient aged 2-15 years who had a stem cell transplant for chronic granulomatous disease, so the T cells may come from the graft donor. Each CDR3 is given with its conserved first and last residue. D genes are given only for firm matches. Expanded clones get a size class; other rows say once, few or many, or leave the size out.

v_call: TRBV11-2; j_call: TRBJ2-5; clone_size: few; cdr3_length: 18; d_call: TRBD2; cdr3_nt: TGTGCCAGCAGCACACCTCTAGTAGCGGGAGAAACATATGAGACCCAGTACTTC; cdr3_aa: CASSTPLVAGETYETQYF
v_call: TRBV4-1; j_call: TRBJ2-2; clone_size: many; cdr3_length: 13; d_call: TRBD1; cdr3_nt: TGCGCCAGCCGGGACAGGGACACCGGGGAGCTGTTTTTT; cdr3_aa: CASRDRDTGELFF
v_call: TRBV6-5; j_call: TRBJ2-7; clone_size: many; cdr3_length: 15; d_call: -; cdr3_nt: TGTGCCAGCAGTTACGGGGGACGGTCCTCCTACGAGCAGTACTTC; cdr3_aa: CASSYGGRSSYEQYF
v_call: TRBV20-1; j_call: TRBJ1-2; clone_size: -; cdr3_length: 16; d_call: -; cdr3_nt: TGCAGTGCTAGGCAGGGGCCCGGGACGGTGAGATATGGCTACACCTTC; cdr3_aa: CSARQGPGTVRYGYTF
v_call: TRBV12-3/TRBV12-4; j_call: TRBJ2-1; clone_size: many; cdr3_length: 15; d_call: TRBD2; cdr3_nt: TGTGCCAGCAGTAGAGGGACTAGCGGGAGAGGGGAGCAGTTCTTC; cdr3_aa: CASSRGTSGRGEQFF
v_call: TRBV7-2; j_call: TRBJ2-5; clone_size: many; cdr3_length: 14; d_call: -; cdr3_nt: TGTGCCAGCAGCTTAGACCTCAACCAAGAGACCCAGTACTTC; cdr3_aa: CASSLDLNQETQYF
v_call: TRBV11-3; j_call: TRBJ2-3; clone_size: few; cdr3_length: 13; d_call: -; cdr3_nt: TGTGCCAGCAGCCTTCGTATCGGGGGTACGCAGTATTTT; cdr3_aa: CASSLRIGGTQYF
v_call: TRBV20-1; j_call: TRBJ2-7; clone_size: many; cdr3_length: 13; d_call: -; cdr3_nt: TGCAGTGCTGTCCGGTGGAGTTCCTACGAGCAGTACTTC; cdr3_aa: CSAVRWSSYEQYF
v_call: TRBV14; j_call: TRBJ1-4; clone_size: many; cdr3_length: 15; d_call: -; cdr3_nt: TGTGCCAGCAGCCAACTTTTTACAACTAATGAAAAACTGTTTTTT; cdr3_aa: CASSQLFTTNEKLFF
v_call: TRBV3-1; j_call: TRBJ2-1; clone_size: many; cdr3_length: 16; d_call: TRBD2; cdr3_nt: TGTGCCAGCAGCCGAGGACTAGCGGGAGTGATCAATGAGCAGTTCTTC; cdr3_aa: CASSRGLAGVINEQFF
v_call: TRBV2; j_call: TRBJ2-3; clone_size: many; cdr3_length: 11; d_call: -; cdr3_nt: TGTGCCAGCAGTGCGTATGATACGCAGTATTTT; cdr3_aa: CASSAYDTQYF
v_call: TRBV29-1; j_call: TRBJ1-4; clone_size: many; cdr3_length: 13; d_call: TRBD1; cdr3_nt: TGCAGCGTTGAAGGGGACAGTAATGAAAAACTGTTTTTT; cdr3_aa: CSVEGDSNEKLFF
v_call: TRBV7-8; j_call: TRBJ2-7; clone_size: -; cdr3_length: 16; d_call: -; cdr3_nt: TGTGCCAGCAGCCGAGTTTTTTCCGGGACAACCTACGAGCAGTACTTC; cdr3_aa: CASSRVFSGTTYEQYF
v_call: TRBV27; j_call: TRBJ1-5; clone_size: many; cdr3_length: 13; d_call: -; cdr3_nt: TGTGCCAGCAGTTCGGCGAGCAATCAGCCCCAGCATTTT; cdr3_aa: CASSSASNQPQHF
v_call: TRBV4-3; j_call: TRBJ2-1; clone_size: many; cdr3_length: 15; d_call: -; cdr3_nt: TGCGCCAGCAGCCTCGCGCGACAGCTAGTCAATGAGCAGTTCTTC; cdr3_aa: CASSLARQLVNEQFF
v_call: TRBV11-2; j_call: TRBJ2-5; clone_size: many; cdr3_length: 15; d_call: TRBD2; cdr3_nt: TGTGCCAGCAGCTTAGAGCTAGCGGGGTATAAGACCCAGTACTTC; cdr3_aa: CASSLELAGYKTQYF
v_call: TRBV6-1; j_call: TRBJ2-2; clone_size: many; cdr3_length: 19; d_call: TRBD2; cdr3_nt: TGTGCCAGCAGTGTATTGAGTGCGGCGGGAGGGCCGACCACCGGGGAGCTGTTTTTT; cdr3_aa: CASSVLSAAGGPTTGELFF
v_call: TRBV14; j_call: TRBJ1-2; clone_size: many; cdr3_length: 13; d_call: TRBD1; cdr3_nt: TGTGCCAGTAGATTGACAGGGAACTATGGCTACACCTTC; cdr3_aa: CASRLTGNYGYTF
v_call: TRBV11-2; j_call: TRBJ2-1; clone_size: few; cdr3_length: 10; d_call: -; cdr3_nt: TGTGCCAGCAGCTTCAATGAGCAGTTCTTC; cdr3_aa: CASSFNEQFF
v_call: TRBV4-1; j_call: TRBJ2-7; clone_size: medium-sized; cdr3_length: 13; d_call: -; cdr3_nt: TGCGCCAGCAGCCAGTTGACTAAATACGAGCAGTACTTC; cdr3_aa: CASSQLTKYEQYF
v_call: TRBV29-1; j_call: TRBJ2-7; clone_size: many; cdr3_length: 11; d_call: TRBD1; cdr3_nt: TGCAGCGTTGACCAGGGGGAGAAGCAGTACTTC; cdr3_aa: CSVDQGEKQYF
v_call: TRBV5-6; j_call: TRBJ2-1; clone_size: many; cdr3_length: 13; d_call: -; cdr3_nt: TGTGCCAGCAGCTTGGCGAGGGGGAATGAGCAGTTCTTC; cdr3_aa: CASSLARGNEQFF
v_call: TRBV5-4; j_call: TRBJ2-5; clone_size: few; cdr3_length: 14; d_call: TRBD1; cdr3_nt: TGTGCCAGCAGCCTGGGACAGACTCAAGAGACCCAGTACTTC; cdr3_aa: CASSLGQTQETQYF
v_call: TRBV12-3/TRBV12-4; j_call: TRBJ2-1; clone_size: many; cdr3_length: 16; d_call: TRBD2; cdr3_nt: TGTGCCAGCAGTGGTGATAAGTTCGCGGGAGACAATGAGCAGTTCTTC; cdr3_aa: CASSGDKFAGDNEQFF
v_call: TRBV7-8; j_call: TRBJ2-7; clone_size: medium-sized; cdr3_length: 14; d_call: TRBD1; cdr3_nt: TGTGCCAGCAGCTGGGGGACAGGGGCCTACGAGCAGTACTTC; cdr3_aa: CASSWGTGAYEQYF
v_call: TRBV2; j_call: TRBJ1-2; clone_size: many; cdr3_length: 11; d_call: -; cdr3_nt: TGTGCCAGCAGTGCTAACTATGGCTACACCTTC; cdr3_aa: CASSANYGYTF
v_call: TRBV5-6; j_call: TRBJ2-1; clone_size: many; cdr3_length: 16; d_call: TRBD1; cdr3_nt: TGTGCCAGCAGCTACGGCGCGGGGACAGGGGGGAAAGAGCAGTTCTTC; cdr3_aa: CASSYGAGTGGKEQFF